This paragraph covers one T cell receptor beta chain sequence. Its target is unknown. The CDR3 contains 14 residues. Germline values: CDR1 MNHNS, CDR2 SASEGT. The germline V and J ends were trimmed by 6 bases and 1 base, with 12 bases remaining between them. Following extraction, RNA underwent reverse transcription to cDNA, which served as the sequencing template. Data came from immunoSEQ multiplex PCR; TCRdb stores just in-frame clones and leaves some out. Found here are around 7,500 clones, approximately 71% of them singletons; the top ten hold 11% to 15%. Samples from alopecia areata patients were lesional scalp punch biopsies and peripheral blood. This sample was taken from a study of CD8+ T cells in alopecia areata. About the research overall: Treated patients were given oral tofacitinib, which was dosed at 5 to 10 mg twice daily. Study observations and caveats: Greater clonality was observed in lesional scalp samples, especially alopecia totalis/universalis, versus normal scalp.

The TCR comes from a human donor with alopecia areata. Sequences were derived from skin, sampled at week 0. The chain combines TRBV6-1 with TRBJ1-1, with D perhaps TRBD1 (5 bases). As DNA, the CDR3 is TGTGCCAGCAGCCACACCGGGACGAACACTGAAGCTTTCTTT. Translating gives CASSHTGTNTEAFF.